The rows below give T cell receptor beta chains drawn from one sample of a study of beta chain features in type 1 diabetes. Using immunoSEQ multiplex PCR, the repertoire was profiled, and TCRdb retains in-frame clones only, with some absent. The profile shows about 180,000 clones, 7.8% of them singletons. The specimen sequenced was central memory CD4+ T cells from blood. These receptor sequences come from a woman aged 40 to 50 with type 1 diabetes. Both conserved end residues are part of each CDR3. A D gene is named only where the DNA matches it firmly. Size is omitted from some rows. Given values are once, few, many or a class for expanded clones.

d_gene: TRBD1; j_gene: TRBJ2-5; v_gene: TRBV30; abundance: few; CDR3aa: CAWVGTGEGETQYF; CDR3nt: TGTGCCTGGGTGGGGACAGGGGAGGGAGAGACCCAGTACTTC
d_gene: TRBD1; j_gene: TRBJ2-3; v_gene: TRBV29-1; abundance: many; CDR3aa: CSVAGQVISTDTQYF; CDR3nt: TGCAGCGTTGCGGGACAGGTGATTAGCACAGATACGCAGTATTTT
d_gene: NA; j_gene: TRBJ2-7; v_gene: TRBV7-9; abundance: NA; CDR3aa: CASRQTGFGAYEQYF; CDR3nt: TGTGCCAGCAGGCAAACAGGGTTTGGGGCCTACGAGCAGTACTTC
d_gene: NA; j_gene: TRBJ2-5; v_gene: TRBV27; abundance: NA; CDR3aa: CASSLSQHAEGETQYF; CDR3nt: TGTGCCAGCAGTTTATCTCAACACGCGGAGGGGGAGACCCAGTACTTC
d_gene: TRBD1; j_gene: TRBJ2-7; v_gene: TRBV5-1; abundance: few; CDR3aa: CASSQQQGFNEQYF; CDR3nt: TGCGCCAGCAGCCAACAACAGGGGTTCAACGAGCAGTACTTC
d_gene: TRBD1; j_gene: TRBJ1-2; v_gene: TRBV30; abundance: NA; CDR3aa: CAWSRQGGYTF; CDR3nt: TGTGCCTGGAGTCGACAGGGCGGCTACACCTTC
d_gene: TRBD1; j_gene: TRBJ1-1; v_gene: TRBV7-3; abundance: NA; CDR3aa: CASSPGQGRYAFF; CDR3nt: TGTGCCAGCAGCCCGGGACAGGGGAGATATGCTTTCTTT
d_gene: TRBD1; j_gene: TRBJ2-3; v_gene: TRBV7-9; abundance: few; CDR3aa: CASSLGTGTRTDTQYF; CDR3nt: TGTGCCAGCAGCTTGGGGACAGGAACCCGCACAGATACGCAGTATTTT
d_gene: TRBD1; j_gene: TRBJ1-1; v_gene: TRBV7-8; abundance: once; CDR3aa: CASSLVSAGGTEAFF; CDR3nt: TGTGCCAGCAGCTTAGTTTCGGCAGGGGGGACTGAAGCTTTCTTT
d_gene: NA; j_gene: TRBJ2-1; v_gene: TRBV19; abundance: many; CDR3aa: CASSIRGSNEQFF; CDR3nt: TGTGCCAGTAGTATACGAGGGTCCAATGAGCAGTTCTTC
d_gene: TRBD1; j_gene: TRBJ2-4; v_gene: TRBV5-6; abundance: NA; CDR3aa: CASSATGSANIQYF; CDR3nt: TGTGCCAGCAGCGCGACAGGGAGTGCAAACATTCAGTACTTC
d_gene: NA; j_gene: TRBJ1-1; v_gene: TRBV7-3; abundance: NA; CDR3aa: CASSFGGATEAFF; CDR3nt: TGTGCCAGCAGCTTTGGTGGGGCCACTGAAGCTTTCTTT
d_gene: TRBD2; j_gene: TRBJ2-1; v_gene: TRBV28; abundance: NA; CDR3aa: CASVLAGGYNEQFF; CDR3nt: TGTGCCAGTGTACTAGCGGGGGGGTACAATGAGCAGTTCTTC
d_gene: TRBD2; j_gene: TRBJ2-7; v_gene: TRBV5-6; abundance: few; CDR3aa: CASSAPGTSGTYEQYF; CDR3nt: TGTGCCAGCAGCGCACCCGGGACTAGCGGGACCTACGAGCAGTACTTC
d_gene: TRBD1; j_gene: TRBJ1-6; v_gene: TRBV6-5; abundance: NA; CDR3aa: CASRPTGDNSPLHF; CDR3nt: TGTGCCAGCAGGCCGACAGGGGATAATTCACCCCTCCACTTT
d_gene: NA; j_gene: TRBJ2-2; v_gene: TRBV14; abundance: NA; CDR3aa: CASSQRTGTTGELFF; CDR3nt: TGTGCCAGCAGCCAACGAACAGGGACCACCGGGGAGCTGTTTTTT
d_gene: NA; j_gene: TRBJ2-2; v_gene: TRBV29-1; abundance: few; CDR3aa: CSVAREGGTGELFF; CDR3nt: TGCAGCGTAGCTCGAGAGGGCGGCACCGGGGAGCTGTTTTTT
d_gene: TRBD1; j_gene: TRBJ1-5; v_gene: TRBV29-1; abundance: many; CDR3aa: CSVQTGGNQPQHF; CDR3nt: TGCAGCGTTCAGACAGGGGGCAATCAGCCCCAGCATTTT
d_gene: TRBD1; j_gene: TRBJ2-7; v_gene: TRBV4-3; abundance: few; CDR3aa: CASSLRQGYEQYF; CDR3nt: TGCGCCAGCAGCCTCAGACAGGGTTACGAGCAGTACTTC
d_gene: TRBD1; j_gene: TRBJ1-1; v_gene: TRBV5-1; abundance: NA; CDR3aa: CASSRQGDTEAFF; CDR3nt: TGCGCCAGCAGCCGACAGGGGGACACTGAAGCTTTCTTT
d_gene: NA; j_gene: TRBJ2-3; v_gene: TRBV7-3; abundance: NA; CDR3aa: CASNPAIRGWDTQYF; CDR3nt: TGTGCCAGCAACCCCGCCATCCGGGGGTGGGATACGCAGTATTTT
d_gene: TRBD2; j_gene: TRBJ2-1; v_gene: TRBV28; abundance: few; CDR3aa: CASRTRTSGRDHNEQFF; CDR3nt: TGTGCCAGCAGGACAAGGACTAGCGGGAGGGACCACAATGAGCAGTTCTTC
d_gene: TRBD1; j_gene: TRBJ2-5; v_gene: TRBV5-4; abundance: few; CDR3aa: CASSPQQGAVDTQYF; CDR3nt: TGTGCCAGCAGCCCGCAACAGGGGGCTGTGGATACCCAGTACTTC
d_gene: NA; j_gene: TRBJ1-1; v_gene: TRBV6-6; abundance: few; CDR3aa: CASSDGQRDWGTEAFF; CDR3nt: TGTGCCAGCAGCGACGGACAGAGAGACTGGGGGACTGAAGCTTTCTTT
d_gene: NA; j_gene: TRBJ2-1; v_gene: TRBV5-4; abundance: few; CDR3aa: CASSRDGSSYNEQFF; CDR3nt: TGTGCCAGCAGCCGCGACGGGAGCTCCTACAATGAGCAGTTCTTC
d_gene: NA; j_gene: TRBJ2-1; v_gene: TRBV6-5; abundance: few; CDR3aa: CASSETAAYNEQFF; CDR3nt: TGTGCCAGCAGTGAGACAGCAGCCTACAATGAGCAGTTCTTC